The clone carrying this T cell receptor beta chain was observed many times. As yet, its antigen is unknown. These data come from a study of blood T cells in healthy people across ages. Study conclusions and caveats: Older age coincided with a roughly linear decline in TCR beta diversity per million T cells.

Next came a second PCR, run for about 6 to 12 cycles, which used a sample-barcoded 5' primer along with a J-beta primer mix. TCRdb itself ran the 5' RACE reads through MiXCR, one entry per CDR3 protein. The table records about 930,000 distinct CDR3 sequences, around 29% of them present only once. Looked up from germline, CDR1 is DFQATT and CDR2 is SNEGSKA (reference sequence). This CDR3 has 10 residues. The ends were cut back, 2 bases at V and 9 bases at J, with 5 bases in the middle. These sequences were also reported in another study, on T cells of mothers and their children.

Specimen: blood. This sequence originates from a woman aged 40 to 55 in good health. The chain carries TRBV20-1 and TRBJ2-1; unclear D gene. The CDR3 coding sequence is TGCAGTGCTAGAACTGCTGAGCAGTTCTTC. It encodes CSARTAEQFF.